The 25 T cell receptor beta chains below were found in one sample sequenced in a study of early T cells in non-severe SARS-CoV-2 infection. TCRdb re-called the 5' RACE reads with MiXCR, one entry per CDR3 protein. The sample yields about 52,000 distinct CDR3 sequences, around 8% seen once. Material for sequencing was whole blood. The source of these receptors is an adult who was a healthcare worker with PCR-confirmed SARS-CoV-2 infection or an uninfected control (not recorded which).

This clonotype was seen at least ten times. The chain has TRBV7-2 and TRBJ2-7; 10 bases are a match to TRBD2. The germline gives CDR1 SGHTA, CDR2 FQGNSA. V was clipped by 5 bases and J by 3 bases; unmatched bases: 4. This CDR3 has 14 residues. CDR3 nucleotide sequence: TGTGCCAGCAGCCGCGCTAGCGGGAGCTACGAGCAGTACTTC. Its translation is CASSRASGSYEQYF.

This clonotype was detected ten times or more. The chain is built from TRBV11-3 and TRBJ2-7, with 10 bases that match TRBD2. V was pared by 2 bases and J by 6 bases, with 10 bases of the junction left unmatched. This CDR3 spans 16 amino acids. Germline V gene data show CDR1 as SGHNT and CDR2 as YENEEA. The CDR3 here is CASSLLAGANVPEQYF. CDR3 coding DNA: TGTGCCAGCAGCTTACTAGCGGGAGCTAACGTACCCGAGCAGTACTTC.

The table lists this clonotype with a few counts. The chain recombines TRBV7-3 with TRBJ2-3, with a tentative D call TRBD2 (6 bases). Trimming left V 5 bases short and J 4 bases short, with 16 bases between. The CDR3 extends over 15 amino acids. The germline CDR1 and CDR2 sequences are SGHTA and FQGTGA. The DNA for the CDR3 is TGTGCCAGCAGCGCCGGGACTTTCGGAGCAGATACGCAGTATTTT. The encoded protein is CASSAGTFGADTQYF.

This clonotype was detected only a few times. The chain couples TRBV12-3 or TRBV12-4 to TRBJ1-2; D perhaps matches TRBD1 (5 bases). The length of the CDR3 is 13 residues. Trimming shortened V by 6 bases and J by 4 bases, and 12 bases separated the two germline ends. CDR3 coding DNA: TGTGCCAGCAGCCAGACAGTAATCTATGGCTACACCTTC. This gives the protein CASSQTVIYGYTF.

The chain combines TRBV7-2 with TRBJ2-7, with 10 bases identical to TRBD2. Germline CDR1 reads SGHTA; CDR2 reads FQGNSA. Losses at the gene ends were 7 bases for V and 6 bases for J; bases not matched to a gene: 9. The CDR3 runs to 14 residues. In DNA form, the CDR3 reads TGTGCCAGCACCTGGAATAGCGGGAGGACCGAGCAGTACTTC. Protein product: CASTWNSGRTEQYF.

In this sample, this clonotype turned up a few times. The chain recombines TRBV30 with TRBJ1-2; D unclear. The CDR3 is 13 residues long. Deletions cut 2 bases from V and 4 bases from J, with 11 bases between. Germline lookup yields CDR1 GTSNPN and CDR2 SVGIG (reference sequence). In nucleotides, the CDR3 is TGTGCCTGGAGTCTTTGGGAGGGCTATGGCTACACCTTC. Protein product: CAWSLWEGYGYTF.

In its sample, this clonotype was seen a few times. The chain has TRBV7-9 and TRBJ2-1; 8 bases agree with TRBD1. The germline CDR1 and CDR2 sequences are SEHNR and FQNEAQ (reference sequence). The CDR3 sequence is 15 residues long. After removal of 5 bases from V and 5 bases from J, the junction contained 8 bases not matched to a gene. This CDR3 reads CASSPPGGVNNEQFF. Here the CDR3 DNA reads TGTGCCAGCAGCCCCCCAGGGGGCGTCAACAATGAGCAGTTCTTC.

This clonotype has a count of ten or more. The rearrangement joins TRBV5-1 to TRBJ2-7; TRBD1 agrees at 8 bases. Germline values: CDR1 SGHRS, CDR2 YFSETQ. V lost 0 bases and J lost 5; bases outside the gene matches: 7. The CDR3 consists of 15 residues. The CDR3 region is CASSLVGQGSDEQYF. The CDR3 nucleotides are TGCGCCAGCAGCTTGGTTGGACAGGGTTCGGACGAGCAGTACTTC.

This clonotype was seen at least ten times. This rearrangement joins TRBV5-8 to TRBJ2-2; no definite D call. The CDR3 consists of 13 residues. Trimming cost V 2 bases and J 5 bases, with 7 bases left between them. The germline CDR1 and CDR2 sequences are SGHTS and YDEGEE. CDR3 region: CASSFRSTGELFF. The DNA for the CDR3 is TGTGCCAGCAGCTTTCGCTCGACCGGGGAGCTGTTTTTT.

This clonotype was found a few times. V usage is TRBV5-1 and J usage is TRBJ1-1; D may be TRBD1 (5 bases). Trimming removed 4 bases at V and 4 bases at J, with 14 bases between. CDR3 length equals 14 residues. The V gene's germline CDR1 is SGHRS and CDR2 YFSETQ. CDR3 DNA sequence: TGCGCCAGCAGCCCCGGGACTTCGGGCACTGAAGCTTTCTTT. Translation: CASSPGTSGTEAFF.

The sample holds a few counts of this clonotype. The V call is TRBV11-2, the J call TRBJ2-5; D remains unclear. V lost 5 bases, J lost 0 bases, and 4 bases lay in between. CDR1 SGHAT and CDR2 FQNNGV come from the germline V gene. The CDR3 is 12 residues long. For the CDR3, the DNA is TGTGCCAGCAGCCGACACCAAGAGACCCAGTACTTC. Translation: CASSRHQETQYF.

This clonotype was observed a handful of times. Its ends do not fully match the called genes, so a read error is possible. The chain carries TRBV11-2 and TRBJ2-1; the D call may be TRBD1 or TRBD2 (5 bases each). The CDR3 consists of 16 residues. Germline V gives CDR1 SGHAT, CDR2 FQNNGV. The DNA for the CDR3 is TGCGCCAGCAGCCCAGAGTGGGACCCTGCCTACAATGAGCAGTTCTTC. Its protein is CASSPEWDPAYNEQFF. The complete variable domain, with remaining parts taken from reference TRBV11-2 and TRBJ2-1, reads EAGVAQSPRYKIIEKRQSVAFWCNPISGHATLYWYQQILGQGPKLLIQFQNNGVVDDSQLPKDRFSAERLKGVDSTLKIQPAKLEDSAVYLCASSPEWDPAYNEQFFGPGTRLTVL.

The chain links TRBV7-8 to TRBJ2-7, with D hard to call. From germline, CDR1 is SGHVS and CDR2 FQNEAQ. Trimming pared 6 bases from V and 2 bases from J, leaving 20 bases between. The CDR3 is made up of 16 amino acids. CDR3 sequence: CASSSLNPRVTYEQYF. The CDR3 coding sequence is TGTGCCAGCAGTTCACTCAATCCAAGGGTAACCTACGAGCAGTACTTC.

The CDR3: CASSLAAGTNYGYTF. As DNA, the CDR3 is TGTGCCAGCAGTTTAGCGGCCGGGACTAACTATGGCTACACCTTC. This chain joins TRBV28 and TRBJ1-2; D is undetermined. The CDR3 length is 15 residues. Deletions cut 2 bases from V and 0 bases from J, with 10 bases between. CDR1 and CDR2 from the germline V gene are MDHEN and SYDVKM.

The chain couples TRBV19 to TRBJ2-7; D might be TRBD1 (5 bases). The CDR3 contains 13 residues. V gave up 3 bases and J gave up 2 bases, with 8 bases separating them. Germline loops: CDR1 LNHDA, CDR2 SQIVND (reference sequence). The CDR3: CASSMTATYEQYF. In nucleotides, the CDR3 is TGTGCCAGTAGTATGACAGCCACCTACGAGCAGTACTTC.

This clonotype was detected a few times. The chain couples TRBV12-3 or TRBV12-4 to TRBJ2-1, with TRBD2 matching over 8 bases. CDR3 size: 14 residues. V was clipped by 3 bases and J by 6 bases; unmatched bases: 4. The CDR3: CASSFGGTSNEQFF. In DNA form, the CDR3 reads TGTGCCAGCAGTTTTGGTGGGACTAGCAATGAGCAGTTCTTC.

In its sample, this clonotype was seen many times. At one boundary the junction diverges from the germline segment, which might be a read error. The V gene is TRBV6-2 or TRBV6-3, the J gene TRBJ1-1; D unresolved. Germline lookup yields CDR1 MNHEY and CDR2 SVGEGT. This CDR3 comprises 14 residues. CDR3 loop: CASSYSQENTEVFF. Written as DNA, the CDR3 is TGTGCCAGCAGTTACTCCCAGGAAAACACTGAAGTTTTCTTT.

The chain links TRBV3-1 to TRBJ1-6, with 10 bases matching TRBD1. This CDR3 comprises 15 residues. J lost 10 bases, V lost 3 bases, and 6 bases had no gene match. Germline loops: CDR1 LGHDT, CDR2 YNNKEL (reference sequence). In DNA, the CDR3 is TGTGCCAGCAGCCAGACAGGGGGCGTCGAATCACCCCTCCACTTT. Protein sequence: CASSQTGGVESPLHF. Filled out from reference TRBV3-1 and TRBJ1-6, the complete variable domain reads DTAVSQTPKYLVTQMGNDKSIKCEQNLGHDTMYWYKQDSKKFLKIMFSYNNKELIINETVPNRFSPKSPDKAHLNLHINSLELGDSAVYFCASSQTGGVESPLHFGNGTRLTVT.

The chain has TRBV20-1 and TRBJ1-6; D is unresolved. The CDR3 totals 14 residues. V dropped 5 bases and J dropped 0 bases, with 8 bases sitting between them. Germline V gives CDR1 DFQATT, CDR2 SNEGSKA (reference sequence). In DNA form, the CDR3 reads TGCAGTGCTCCGTTTGGCTCCTATAATTCACCCCTCCACTTT. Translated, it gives CSAPFGSYNSPLHF.

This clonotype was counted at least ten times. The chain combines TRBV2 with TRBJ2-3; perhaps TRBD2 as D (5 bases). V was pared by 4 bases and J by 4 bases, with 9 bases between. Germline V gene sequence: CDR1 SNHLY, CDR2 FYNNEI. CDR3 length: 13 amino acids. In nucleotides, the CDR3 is TGTGCCAGCAGTGCGGCGCGGGCAGATACGCAGTATTTT. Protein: CASSAARADTQYF.

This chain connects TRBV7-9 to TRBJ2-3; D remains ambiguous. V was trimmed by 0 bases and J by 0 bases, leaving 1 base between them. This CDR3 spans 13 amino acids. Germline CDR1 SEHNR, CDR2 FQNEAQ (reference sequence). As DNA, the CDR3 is TGTGCCAGCAGCTTAGCCAGCACAGATACGCAGTATTTT. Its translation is CASSLASTDTQYF. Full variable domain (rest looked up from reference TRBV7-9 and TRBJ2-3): DTGVSQNPRHKITKRGQNVTFRCDPISEHNRLYWYRQTLGQGPEFLTYFQNEAQLEKSRLLSDRFSAERPKGSFSTLEIQRTEQGDSAMYLCASSLASTDTQYFGPGTRLTVL.

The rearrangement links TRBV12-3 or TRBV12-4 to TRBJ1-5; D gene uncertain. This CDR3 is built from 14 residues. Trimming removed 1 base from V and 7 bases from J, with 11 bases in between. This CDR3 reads CASSLVPAGQPQHF. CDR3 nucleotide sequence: TGTGCCAGCAGTTTAGTCCCAGCTGGACAGCCCCAGCATTTT.

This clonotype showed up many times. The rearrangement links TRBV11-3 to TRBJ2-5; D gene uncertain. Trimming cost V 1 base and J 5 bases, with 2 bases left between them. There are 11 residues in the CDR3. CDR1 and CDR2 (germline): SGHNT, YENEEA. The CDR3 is CASSLGETQYF. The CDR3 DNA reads TGTGCCAGCAGCTTAGGGGAGACCCAGTACTTC.

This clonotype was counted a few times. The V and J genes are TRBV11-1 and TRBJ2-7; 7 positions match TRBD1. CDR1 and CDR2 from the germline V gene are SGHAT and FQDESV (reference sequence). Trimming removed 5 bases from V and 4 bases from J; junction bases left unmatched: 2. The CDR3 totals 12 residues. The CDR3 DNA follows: TGTGCCAGCAGCCCCAGGGGGTACGAGCAGTACTTC. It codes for CASSPRGYEQYF. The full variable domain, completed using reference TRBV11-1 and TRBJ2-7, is EAEVAQSPRYKITEKSQAVAFWCDPISGHATLYWYRQILGQGPELLVQFQDESVVDDSQLPKDRFSAERLKGVDSTLKIQPAELGDSAMYLCASSPRGYEQYFGPGTRLTVT.

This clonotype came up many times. The CDR3 nucleotides are TGCAGTGCTAGGGGAAATGAAAAACTGTTTTTT. Translating gives CSARGNEKLFF. The chain recombines TRBV20-1 with TRBJ1-4; D unresolved. The CDR3 loop spans 11 amino acids. Trimming shortened V by 3 bases and J by 5 bases, and 4 bases separated the two germline ends. Germline values: CDR1 DFQATT, CDR2 SNEGSKA (reference sequence).